A selection of T cell receptor beta chains follows, all from one sample in a study of a mutant IDH1 vaccine in newly diagnosed glioma. No antigens are known for them. TCRdb's copy holds only in-frame clones and misses some; the assay was immunoSEQ multiplex PCR. The data hold roughly 50,000 clones, with 84% observed a single time. This material consisted of PBMCs, taken from a glioma patient whose treatment included an IDH1 peptide vaccine. The receptors stem from a woman aged 18-35 years with glioma. Both conserved end residues are part of each CDR3. A D gene is named only where the DNA matches it firmly. Some rows have no size entry. The others give once, few or many, or a class for an expanded clone.

size	D	J	V	DNA	CDR3
.	TRBD1	TRBJ1-5	TRBV27	TGTGCCAGCAGTTCCGAATTGGGGACAGGGGAACTCGTACAGCCCCAGCATTTT	CASSSELGTGELVQPQHF
.	.	TRBJ2-7	TRBV29-1	TGCAGCATCCGGGGTCCCTACGAGCAGTACTTC	CSIRGPYEQYF
.	TRBD2	TRBJ2-3	TRBV10-3	TGTGCCATCAAAGCCAGCGGGGGGGCGGCAGATACGCAGTATTTT	CAIKASGGAADTQYF
.	TRBD1	TRBJ1-4	TRBV19	TGTGCCAGTAGTACCATGGACAGGGACCTTGAAAAACTGTTTTTT	CASSTMDRDLEKLFF
.	TRBD1	TRBJ2-1	TRBV19	TGTGCCAGTAGTACGAGACAGGGGGCTAGGAATGAGCAGTTCTTC	CASSTRQGARNEQFF
.	.	TRBJ2-5	TRBV9	TGTGCCAGCAGCGTTTCGGGGGAGACCCAGTACTTC	CASSVSGETQYF
.	.	TRBJ1-1	TRBV6-5	TGTGCCAGCAGTTACCCCCAGGTTTATATCGAAGCTTTCTTT	CASSYPQVYIEAFF
.	TRBD2	TRBJ2-1	TRBV6-5	TGTGCCAGCAGTTACCCCACTAGCGGGGCCTATTGGGAGCAGTTCTTC	CASSYPTSGAYWEQFF
few	.	TRBJ2-5	TRBV13	TGTGCCAGCAGCTTAGCAGGGCCCCAAGAGACCCAGTACTTC	CASSLAGPQETQYF
once	.	TRBJ1-2	TRBV19	TGTGCCAGTAGTATTACAGGGCTACCTTATGGCTACACCTTC	CASSITGLPYGYTF
.	.	TRBJ2-3	TRBV6-4	TGTGCCAGCAGTGAAGGAAGGCAGGGTGGCGATACGCAGTATTTT	CASSEGRQGGDTQYF
.	TRBD1	TRBJ2-7	TRBV23-1	TGCGCCATTCCATATAGGGACAGGAACCACTACGAGCAGTACTTC	CAIPYRDRNHYEQYF
.	.	TRBJ2-7	TRBV27	TGTGCCAGCAGCCACAAGAGGAGCTCCTACGAGCAGTACTTC	CASSHKRSSYEQYF
.	TRBD1	TRBJ1-2	TRBV19	TGTGCCAGTATCCGGACAGGGGGCGCGGAGGGCTACACCTTC	CASIRTGGAEGYTF
.	.	TRBJ2-5	TRBV14	TGTGCCAGCAGCCAAGTCGGGACCGGGACCCAGTACTTC	CASSQVGTGTQYF
.	TRBD2	TRBJ2-7	TRBV7-2	TGTGCCAGCAGCTTACCGGGACTAGCGGGCTCCTACGAGCAGTACTTC	CASSLPGLAGSYEQYF
.	.	TRBJ1-1	TRBV7-9	TGTGCCAGCAGCTCTCTGGGGGGGTTGAGAACTGAAGCTTTCTTT	CASSSLGGLRTEAFF
.	TRBD2	TRBJ2-1	TRBV13	TGTGCCAGCAGCTTAGAAGACGGACTAGCGGGAGGTTTGGTCTTC	CASSLEDGLAGGLVF
.	TRBD2	TRBJ2-7	TRBV6-5	TGTGCCAGCACCCTACTAGCGGGAGGCCCCTACGAGCAGTACTTC	CASTLLAGGPYEQYF
.	.	TRBJ1-4	TRBV7-2	TGTGCCAGCATGGTTGGGCCGAGGGATGAAAAACTGTTTTTT	CASMVGPRDEKLFF
.	TRBD1	TRBJ2-7	TRBV11-2	TGTGCCAGCCGCAACCGAGACAGGGTTAAGTACGAGCAGTACTTC	CASRNRDRVKYEQYF
.	.	TRBJ1-2	TRBV5-3	TGTGCCAGAAGCGAGGCGGCCACGAACGGCGGTGGCTACACCTTC	CARSEAATNGGGYTF
.	.	TRBJ2-3	TRBV11-2	TGTGCCAGCAGCTTAAGTAATCGACCGGAGGGTACGCAGTATTTT	CASSLSNRPEGTQYF
.	TRBD1	TRBJ2-2	TRBV7-2	TGTGCCAGCGGGACAGGGTTGTCCGGGGAGCTGTTTTTT	CASGTGLSGELFF
.	.	TRBJ2-7	TRBV19	TGTGCCAGTTCCGCCCCAAGGTCAGAGACTAACTACGAGCAGTACTTC	CASSAPRSETNYEQYF
.	.	TRBJ2-7	TRBV29-1	TGCAGCGTTGGCTTTTCTAGGGGTGCCGAGCAGTACTTC	CSVGFSRGAEQYF
once	TRBD2	TRBJ2-3	TRBV19	TGTGCCACTACTTCGACTAGCTCTAGCACAGATACGCAGTATTTT	CATTSTSSSTDTQYF
.	.	TRBJ2-7	TRBV6-6	TGTGCCAGCAGTCGGACGGCAGCCTACGAGCAGTACTTC	CASSRTAAYEQYF
.	.	TRBJ2-7	TRBV7-9	TGTGCCAGCAGGGAGGGACCGAACACCGGGTACGAGCAGTACTTC	CASREGPNTGYEQYF
.	TRBD1	TRBJ1-3	TRBV9	TGTGCCAGCAGCGTAGAGCAGGGGGCCTCCTCTGGAAACACCATATATTTT	CASSVEQGASSGNTIYF
once	.	TRBJ2-1	TRBV21-1	TGTGCCAGCAGCAAGGAGGAGGGACAGGAGATTGAGCAGTTCTTC	CASSKEEGQEIEQFF
.	TRBD2	TRBJ2-3	TRBV5-5	TGTGCCAGCAGCTTGGTAGGCGGGGGAAGCACAGATACGCAGTATTTT	CASSLVGGGSTDTQYF
few	.	TRBJ1-4	TRBV20-1	TGCAGTGCTAGTTCTTTTCGGGAACTGTTTTTT	CSASSFRELFF
.	.	TRBJ2-7	TRBV29-1	TGCAGCGTTGAGGACAGTCACTCCTACGAGCAGTACTTC	CSVEDSHSYEQYF
.	.	TRBJ1-1	TRBV4-3	TGCGCCAGCAGCCAAGATTTTGGAGGTGAAGCTTTCTTT	CASSQDFGGEAFF
.	TRBD2	TRBJ2-2	TRBV6-4	TGTGCCAGCAGAGCTAGCGGGGGCACCGGGGAGCTGTTTTTT	CASRASGGTGELFF
.	TRBD1	TRBJ2-7	TRBV7-6	TGTGCCAGCAGTTCACAGGGGTCCTACGAGCAGTACTTC	CASSSQGSYEQYF
.	.	TRBJ2-7	TRBV11-1	TGTGCCAGCAGCCCTTTCCCTCCTGGCGGGACGTCAGACTACGAGCAGTACTTC	CASSPFPPGGTSDYEQYF
.	.	TRBJ2-7	TRBV6-5	TGTGCCAGCAGAGCACGGGCTTTCTCCTACGAGCAGTACTTC	CASRARAFSYEQYF
few	.	TRBJ1-1	TRBV29-1	TGCAGCGTGGGACGGAGGAACACTGAAGCTTTCTTT	CSVGRRNTEAFF
.	.	TRBJ2-6	TRBV10-2	TGCGCCAGCAGTGAAGCGCGGGGCGGCTCTGGGGCCAACGTCCTGACTTTC	CASSEARGGSGANVLTF
.	.	TRBJ1-2	TRBV25-1	TGTGCCAGCAGTGAGACGGGCAGGCCATACACCTTC	CASSETGRPYTF
.	.	TRBJ2-1	TRBV7-3	TGTGCCAGCAGCCAAGGACTAGGGGGCTACAATGAGCAGTTCTTC	CASSQGLGGYNEQFF
.	.	TRBJ2-3	TRBV30	TGTGCCTGGAGCTCTCGGGGGAATCGAGATACGCAGTATTTT	CAWSSRGNRDTQYF